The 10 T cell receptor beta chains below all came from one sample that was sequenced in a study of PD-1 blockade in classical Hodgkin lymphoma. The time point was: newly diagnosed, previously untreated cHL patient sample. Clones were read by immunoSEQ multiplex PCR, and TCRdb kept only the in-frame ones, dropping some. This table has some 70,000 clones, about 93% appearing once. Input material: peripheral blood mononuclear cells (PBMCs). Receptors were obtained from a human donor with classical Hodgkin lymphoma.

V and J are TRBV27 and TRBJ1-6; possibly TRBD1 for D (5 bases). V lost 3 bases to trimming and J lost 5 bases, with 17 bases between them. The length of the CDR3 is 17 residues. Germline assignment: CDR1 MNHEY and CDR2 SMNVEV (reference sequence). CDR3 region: CASSFLGTRIDNSPLHF. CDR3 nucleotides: TGTGCCAGCAGTTTCCTGGGGACGCGGATCGATAATTCACCCCTCCACTTT.

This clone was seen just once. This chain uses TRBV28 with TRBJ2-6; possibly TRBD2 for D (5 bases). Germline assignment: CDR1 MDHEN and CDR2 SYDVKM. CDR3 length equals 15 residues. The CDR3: CATNTGSPGANVLTF. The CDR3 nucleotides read TGTGCTACTAATACTGGGAGTCCTGGGGCCAACGTCCTGACTTTC.

The DNA of the CDR3 is TGTGCCAGCAGTGCCCGACCGACAGGGAGTGATGGAAACATTCAGTACTTC. Protein: CASSARPTGSDGNIQYF. The rearrangement uses TRBV25-1 and TRBJ2-4, with 7 bases aligning to TRBD1. Germline V CDR1 and CDR2: MGHDK, SYGVNS. Unmatched junction bases numbered 15, after V lost 4 bases and J lost 6 bases. The length of the CDR3 is 17 residues.

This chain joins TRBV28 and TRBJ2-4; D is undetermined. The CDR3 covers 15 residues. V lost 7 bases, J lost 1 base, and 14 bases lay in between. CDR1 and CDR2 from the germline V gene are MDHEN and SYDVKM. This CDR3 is CASKPGELAKNIQYF. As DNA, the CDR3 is TGTGCCAGCAAACCTGGGGAATTGGCCAAAAACATTCAGTACTTC.

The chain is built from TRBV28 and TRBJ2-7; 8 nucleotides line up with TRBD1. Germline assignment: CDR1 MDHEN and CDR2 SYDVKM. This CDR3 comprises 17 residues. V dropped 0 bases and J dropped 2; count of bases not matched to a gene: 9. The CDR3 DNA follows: TGTGCCAGCAGTTTATGGTGGGCCCCGGACAGGGCCTACGAGCAGTACTTC. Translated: CASSLWWAPDRAYEQYF.

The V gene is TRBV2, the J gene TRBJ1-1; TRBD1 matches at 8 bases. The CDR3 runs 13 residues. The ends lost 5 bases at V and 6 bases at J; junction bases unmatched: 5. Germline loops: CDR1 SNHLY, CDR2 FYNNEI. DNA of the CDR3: TGTGCCAGCAGTATACAGGGGGAAGCTGAAGCTTTCTTT. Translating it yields CASSIQGEAEAFF.

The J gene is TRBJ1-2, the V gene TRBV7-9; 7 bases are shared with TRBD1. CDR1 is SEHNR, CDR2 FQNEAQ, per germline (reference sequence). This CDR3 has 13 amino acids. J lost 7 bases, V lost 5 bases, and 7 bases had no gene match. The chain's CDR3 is CASSRGTVGGYTF. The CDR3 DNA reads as TGTGCCAGCAGCAGGGGGACAGTAGGTGGCTACACCTTC.

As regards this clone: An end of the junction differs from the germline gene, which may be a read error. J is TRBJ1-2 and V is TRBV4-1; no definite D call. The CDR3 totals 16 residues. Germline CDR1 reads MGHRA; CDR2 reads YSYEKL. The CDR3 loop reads CAGSSGASASFYGYTF. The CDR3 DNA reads TGCGCCGGCAGCTCAGGCGCTTCAGCAAGCTTCTATGGCTACACCTTC.

The CDR3 region has the DNA TGTGCCAGCAGTATAATAGCGGGAGATACGCAGTATTTT. It encodes CASSIIAGDTQYF. The rearrangement joins TRBV2 to TRBJ2-3, with 7 nucleotides matching TRBD2. Losses at the gene ends were 5 bases for V and 5 bases for J; bases not matched to a gene: 4. Germline values: CDR1 SNHLY, CDR2 FYNNEI. The CDR3 contains 13 residues.

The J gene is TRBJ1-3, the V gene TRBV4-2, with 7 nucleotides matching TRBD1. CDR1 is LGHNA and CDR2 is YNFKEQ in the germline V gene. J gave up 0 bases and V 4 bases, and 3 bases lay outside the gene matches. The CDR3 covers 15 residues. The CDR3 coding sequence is TGTGCCAGCAGCCCTGCAGGGGGCTCTGGAAACACCATATATTTT. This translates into CASSPAGGSGNTIYF.